The clone carrying this T cell receptor beta chain occurred once. Antigen: not known. Trimming left V 4 bases short and J 6 bases short, with 9 bases between. CDR3 size: 11 residues. Germline CDR1 and CDR2: DFQATT and SNEGSKA (reference sequence). The data belong to a study of chemoradiotherapy in HPV16-positive cancers. Whole-study results and caveats: Better recurrence-free survival went with HPV-responsive T-cell expansion in HPV16-positive patients. Candidate HPV-specific clones and E7-related TCR motifs grew in tumor during treatment.

Some clones are missing from TCRdb's copy, which holds only in-frame ones; the method was immunoSEQ multiplex PCR. The sample includes about 2,000 clones, approximately 84% of them seen just once. Over chemoradiotherapy, repertoires were sampled more than once. The origin of this receptor is a human donor with HPV-associated anogenital cancer. The chain couples TRBV20-1 to TRBJ1-2; D gene uncertain. The sequenced sample was tumor tissue, obtained from a patient who underwent chemoradiotherapy. CDR3 DNA sequence: TGCAGTGCTAAAGGGCTACATGGCTACACCTTC. It is translated as CSAKGLHGYTF.